Below are 30 T cell receptor beta chains sequenced from a single sample in a study of cytomegalovirus exposure and HLA in healthy donors. PCR involved 60 Vbeta and 13 Jbeta primers. Using immunoSEQ multiplex PCR, the repertoire was profiled, and TCRdb retains in-frame clones only, with some absent. The listing records about 46,000 clones. The sequenced material came from PBMCs. The source of these receptors is a woman aged 35 to 49 in good health and CMV-seronegative.

This sequence joins TRBV18 and TRBJ2-7; TRBD2 is a possible D gene (5 bases). The CDR3 runs to 15 residues. The V end was cut by 3 bases, the J end by 3 bases, with 15 bases between. Germline values: CDR1 KGHSH, CDR2 LQKENI. CDR3 protein: CASSPTTLANYEQYF. Here the CDR3 DNA reads TGTGCCAGCTCACCTACTACTCTAGCTAACTACGAGCAGTACTTC.

The gene calls are TRBV5-1 and TRBJ2-3; D is unresolved. CDR3 length: 14 amino acids. The germline CDR1 and CDR2 sequences are SGHRS and YFSETQ. V lost 1 base and J lost 0, with 6 bases in between. The CDR3 loop reads CASSLSRSTDTQYF. The CDR3 coding sequence is TGCGCCAGCAGCTTGTCTAGGAGCACAGATACGCAGTATTTT. Variable domain in full (rest from reference TRBV5-1 and TRBJ2-3): KAGVTQTPRYLIKTRGQQVTLSCSPISGHRSVSWYQQTPGQGLQFLFEYFSETQRNKGNFPGRFSGRQFSNSRSEMNVSTLELGDSALYLCASSLSRSTDTQYFGPGTRLTVL.

The V and J genes are TRBV2 and TRBJ2-2; D is unresolved. Germline V lookup: CDR1 SNHLY, CDR2 FYNNEI. The CDR3 loop spans 13 amino acids. Trimming pared 8 bases from V and 1 base from J, leaving 8 bases between. The CDR3 DNA follows: TGTGCCAGCTTCCTAGGGAACACCGGGGAGCTGTTTTTT. It encodes CASFLGNTGELFF.

The chain is built from TRBV29-1 and TRBJ2-1; maybe TRBD2 (6 bases). Germline-derived CDR1 and CDR2 are SQVTM and ANQGSEA. Trimming cost V 7 bases and J 9 bases, with 13 bases left between them. The CDR3 is made up of 11 amino acids. The DNA for the CDR3 is TGCAGCGCGTCACGGGGAGGTGAGCAGTTCTTC. Amino acids: CSASRGGEQFF.

This rearrangement joins TRBV4-3 to TRBJ2-3, with a tentative D call TRBD1 (5 bases). Between the trimmed V and J ends, which lost 0 bases and 4 bases, there was a span of 14 bases. The CDR3 covers 16 residues. In germline, CDR1 is LGHNA, CDR2 YSLEER. Here the CDR3 reads CASSQDAVQAADTQYF. The CDR3 bases are TGCGCCAGCAGCCAAGACGCGGTACAGGCGGCAGATACGCAGTATTTT.

The chain uses TRBV28 and TRBJ1-2; 8 positions match TRBD1. Germline V gives CDR1 MDHEN, CDR2 SYDVKM. The ends lost 5 bases at V and 8 bases at J; junction bases unmatched: 10. This CDR3 region has 14 residues. The chain's CDR3 is CASSPGTGQGGYTF. The CDR3, as DNA: TGTGCCAGCAGTCCGGGGACCGGACAGGGCGGCTACACCTTC.

The chain recombines TRBV19 with TRBJ2-7, with 7 bases identical to TRBD1. The junction had 5 bases not matched to a gene; V was cut back by 3 bases and J by 3 bases. CDR3 size: 14 residues. CDR1 and CDR2 from the germline V gene are LNHDA and SQIVND (reference sequence). The DNA of the CDR3 is TGTGCCAGTAGTATTCGGGCAGGGGGCTACGAGCAGTACTTC. This sequence encodes CASSIRAGGYEQYF.

The rearrangement links TRBV30 to TRBJ2-5; D not certain. The CDR3 is 14 residues long. Germline V lookup: CDR1 GTSNPN, CDR2 SVGIG (reference sequence). With 4 bases removed from V and 5 bases from J, the gap between germline ends came to 17 bases. This CDR3 reads CAWTYNSGLETQYF. The CDR3 coding sequence is TGTGCCTGGACCTACAACAGTGGGCTGGAGACCCAGTACTTC.

V gene TRBV27 combines with J gene TRBJ1-4; TRBD1 aligns across 8 bases. The V gene's germline CDR1 is MNHEY and CDR2 SMNVEV (reference sequence). Trimming at V came to 4 bases and at J to 8 bases, leaving 9 bases not matched to a gene. The CDR3 runs 15 residues. CDR3 nucleotides: TGTGCCAGCAGTTCGGCAGGACAGGGTGGGGAAAAACTGTTTTTT. This encodes CASSSAGQGGEKLFF.

This sequence joins TRBV18 and TRBJ2-3, with TRBD2 identical over 11 bases. CDR3 length equals 16 residues. The V gene end was trimmed by 3 bases and the J gene end by 0 bases; junction bases not matched to a gene: 2. Looked up from germline, CDR1 is KGHSH and CDR2 is LQKENI. CDR3 loop: CASSPTSGASTDTQYF. The CDR3 DNA reads as TGTGCCAGCTCACCGACTAGCGGGGCTAGCACAGATACGCAGTATTTT.

This chain uses TRBV7-2 with TRBJ2-3; 9 bases line up with TRBD2. Germline V gene sequence: CDR1 SGHTA, CDR2 FQGNSA. The CDR3 has 15 amino acids. Trimming cost V 5 bases and J 0 bases; bases outside gene matches: 3. The CDR3 DNA is TGTGCCAGCAGCATGACTAGCGGTAGCACAGATACGCAGTATTTT. Translating gives CASSMTSGSTDTQYF.

The V call is TRBV5-1, the J call TRBJ2-1; the D gene is possibly TRBD2 (5 bases). Deletions cut 4 bases from V and 10 bases from J, with 18 bases between. The CDR3 consists of 14 residues. Germline V gene sequence: CDR1 SGHRS, CDR2 YFSETQ. CDR3 DNA: TGCGCCAGCAGCCGGGGTTCCTCTGCCACCGAGCAGTTCTTC. Protein sequence: CASSRGSSATEQFF. Full variable domain (rest looked up from reference TRBV5-1 and TRBJ2-1): KAGVTQTPRYLIKTRGQQVTLSCSPISGHRSVSWYQQTPGQGLQFLFEYFSETQRNKGNFPGRFSGRQFSNSRSEMNVSTLELGDSALYLCASSRGSSATEQFFGPGTRLTVL.

This chain joins TRBV7-3 and TRBJ2-1; TRBD2 matches 8 bases. The CDR3 runs to 15 residues. Per the germline V gene, CDR1 is SGHTA and CDR2 is FQGTGA. The trim removed 4 bases at V and 8 bases at J, leaving 10 bases unmatched. CDR3 in amino acids: CASSSGLVPKDEQFF. For the CDR3, the DNA is TGTGCCAGCAGCTCGGGACTAGTCCCGAAGGATGAGCAGTTCTTC.

This sequence joins TRBV9 and TRBJ2-1; 8 bases line up with TRBD2. The CDR3 sequence is 13 residues long. V gave up 4 bases and J gave up 6 bases; unmatched junction bases: 3. Germline V CDR1 and CDR2: SGDLS, YYNGEE. The DNA for the CDR3 is TGTGCCAGCAGCCCCGGGACTAGCAATGAGCAGTTCTTC. Amino acid sequence: CASSPGTSNEQFF.

The rearrangement links TRBV29-1 to TRBJ2-7; weak D call: TRBD2 (6 bases). Germline CDR1 SQVTM, CDR2 ANQGSEA. This CDR3 contains 14 residues. The CDR3 sequence: CRPCGRSFAGEQYF. As DNA, the CDR3 is TGCAGACCTTGTGGGAGGTCATTTGCAGGCGAGCAGTACTTC.

The chain couples TRBV11-2 to TRBJ2-3; D is perhaps TRBD2 (6 bases). Germline values: CDR1 SGHAT, CDR2 FQNNGV. This CDR3 comprises 17 residues. Trimming shortened V by 2 bases and J by 4 bases, and 19 bases separated the two germline ends. CDR3 DNA sequence: TGTGCCAGCAGCTTATACCCCGGAGGGGCTAACGCAGATACGCAGTATTTT. Residues: CASSLYPGGANADTQYF.

The chain joins TRBV19 to TRBJ2-5; 14 bases align to TRBD2. Germline V CDR1 and CDR2: LNHDA, SQIVND (reference sequence). This CDR3 region has 16 residues. Trimming removed 5 bases from V and 5 bases from J; junction bases left unmatched: 7. The CDR3 is CASSPGTSGSWETQYF. Written as DNA, the CDR3 is TGTGCCAGTAGTCCGGGGACTAGCGGGAGTTGGGAGACCCAGTACTTC.

The CDR3, as DNA: TGCAGTGCTACCGGGGACTATGGCTACACCTTC. The encoded protein is CSATGDYGYTF. The chain has TRBV20-1 and TRBJ1-2; D is undetermined. This CDR3 has 11 amino acids. Germline lookup yields CDR1 DFQATT and CDR2 SNEGSKA (reference sequence). Between the trimmed V and J ends, which lost 4 bases and 3 bases, there was a span of 6 bases.

J is TRBJ2-2 and V is TRBV7-6, with D possibly matching TRBD2 (5 bases). The ends were cut back, 2 bases at V and 0 bases at J, with 10 bases in the middle. This CDR3 spans 16 amino acids. CDR1 and CDR2 (germline): SGHVS, FNYEAQ. The DNA for the CDR3 is TGTGCCAGCAGCTTATCCGGAGGAACGAACACCGGGGAGCTGTTTTTT. Protein product: CASSLSGGTNTGELFF. The complete variable domain, with remaining parts taken from reference TRBV7-6 and TRBJ2-2, reads GAGVSQSPRYKVTKRGQDVALRCDPISGHVSLYWYRQALGQGPEFLTYFNYEAQQDKSGLPNDRFSAERPEGSISTLTIQRTEQRDSAMYRCASSLSGGTNTGELFFGEGSRLTVL.

Turning to this clone: The junction departs from the called germline gene at one end, perhaps through a read error. The chain combines TRBV18 with TRBJ2-5, with 7 bases that match TRBD1. The CDR3 extends over 16 amino acids. Germline CDR1 and CDR2: KGHSH and LQKENI. In nucleotides, the CDR3 is TGTGCCAGCGCACCACATTATTTCGACAGGGAAGAGACCCAGTACTTC. Residues: CASAPHYFDREETQYF.

The J gene is TRBJ2-5, the V gene TRBV5-1; D is unclear. CDR1 is SGHRS and CDR2 is YFSETQ in the germline V gene. The CDR3 consists of 14 residues. Trimming removed 0 bases at V and 1 base at J, with 7 bases between. The CDR3 loop reads CASSLAAGQETQYF. In nucleotides, the CDR3 is TGCGCCAGCAGCTTGGCGGCAGGCCAAGAGACCCAGTACTTC.

V and J are TRBV27 and TRBJ1-4, with D possibly being TRBD1 (6 bases). Trimming pared 6 bases from V and 4 bases from J, leaving 15 bases between. The germline V gene has CDR1 MNHEY and CDR2 SMNVEV (reference sequence). CDR3 length: 15 amino acids. DNA of the CDR3: TGTGCCAGCAGCCGAGCCGGACAGCATAATGAAAAACTGTTTTTT. Residues: CASSRAGQHNEKLFF.

The chain employs TRBV11-1 and TRBJ1-5; 8 bases align to TRBD1. The CDR3 runs 15 residues. Germline CDR1 is SGHAT and CDR2 is FQDESV (reference sequence). Trimming at V came to 3 bases and at J to 7 bases, leaving 8 bases not matched to a gene. CDR3 coding DNA: TGTGCCAGCAGCTTGGATGACAGGGGAGGACAGCCCCAGCATTTT. Protein product: CASSLDDRGGQPQHF.

The DNA of the CDR3 is TGTGCCAGCAGCAGAGACAATGGTGGCTACACCTTC. It translates to CASSRDNGGYTF. The chain is built from TRBV7-9 and TRBJ1-2; D unresolved. Germline CDR1 and CDR2: SEHNR and FQNEAQ (reference sequence). The CDR3 sequence is 12 residues long. Trimming shortened V by 5 bases and J by 7 bases, and 11 bases separated the two germline ends.

The chain has TRBV27 and TRBJ2-1, with 11 bases matching TRBD2. With 5 bases clipped from V and 11 bases from J, the junction kept 5 bases outside the gene matches. CDR1 MNHEY and CDR2 SMNVEV come from the germline V gene (reference sequence). This CDR3 spans 13 amino acids. The CDR3: CASSLTSGSQQFF. The CDR3 DNA is TGTGCCAGCAGTCTCACTAGCGGGAGCCAGCAGTTCTTC.

The V call is TRBV19, the J call TRBJ1-1; 7 bases line up with TRBD1. Germline V lookup: CDR1 LNHDA, CDR2 SQIVND (reference sequence). There are 13 residues in the CDR3. V was clipped by 10 bases and J by 2 bases; unmatched bases: 7. The CDR3: CAIKGTENTEAFF. Here the CDR3 DNA reads TGTGCCATCAAAGGGACAGAAAACACTGAAGCTTTCTTT.

The chain joins TRBV4-3 to TRBJ2-1; D call uncertain. The CDR3 has 16 amino acids. Germline CDR1 LGHNA, CDR2 YSLEER. V was shortened by 1 base and J by 0 bases, with 10 bases between the two germline ends. CDR3 sequence (DNA): TGCGCCAGCAGCCAAGTCCCCCCCAGCTCCTACAATGAGCAGTTCTTC. Translated: CASSQVPPSSYNEQFF.

This chain connects TRBV19 to TRBJ1-2; possibly TRBD1 for D (6 bases). Trimming removed 7 bases from V and 5 bases from J, with 11 bases in between. CDR3 length: 12 amino acids. Per the germline V gene, CDR1 is LNHDA and CDR2 is SQIVND (reference sequence). For the CDR3, the DNA is TGTGCCAGTATGGGCAGGGGTTATGGCTACACCTTC. Its translation is CASMGRGYGYTF.

The V and J genes are TRBV7-8 and TRBJ2-1, with D hard to call. This CDR3 spans 17 amino acids. V lost 0 bases to trimming and J lost 0 bases, with 12 bases between them. Germline CDR1 and CDR2: SGHVS and FQNEAQ. The CDR3 DNA reads as TGTGCCAGCAGCTTAGCATACGACTCGAGCTCCTACAATGAGCAGTTCTTC. Translated, it gives CASSLAYDSSSYNEQFF.

The V call is TRBV29-1, the J call TRBJ2-1, with 10 nucleotides matching TRBD2. The V segment lost 2 bases and the J segment 4 bases; nucleotides outside the gene matches: 2. Germline values: CDR1 SQVTM, CDR2 ANQGSEA. The CDR3 has 14 residues. The chain's CDR3 is CSVESSGSYNEQFF. The CDR3 DNA reads TGCAGCGTTGAATCTAGCGGGAGTTACAATGAGCAGTTCTTC.